Listed below are T cell receptor beta chains from one sample, sequenced in a study of vaccination and CD4 T cells after COVID-19. These TCRs are of unknown antigen specificity. TCRdb reanalysed the PCR reads using MiXCR and keeps one entry per CDR3 protein. The top ten clones hold 10% to 15% of a sample with about 14,000 distinct CDR3 sequences, more than 40% of them seen once. Sequenced sample: CD4+ T cells from blood, cultured in vitro. These receptors came from a human donor who had recovered from COVID-19. The CDR3 runs from the conserved cysteine through the conserved F or W. Each record gives: clone size, D gene, J gene, V gene, CDR3 protein, CDR3 DNA. The D gene is left open where the match is weak. Not every row has a clone size; where given, it reads once, few, many or a size class.

NA	TRBD1	TRBJ1-5	TRBV28	CASSLFQGVSGGSGNQPQHF	TGTGCCAGCAGTTTATTCCAGGGGGTATCAGGTGGGTCGGGCAATCAGCCCCAGCATTTT
NA	NA	TRBJ2-1	TRBV20-1	CSARWWRSYNEQFF	TGCAGTGCTCGGTGGTGGCGCTCCTACAATGAGCAGTTCTTC
NA	NA	TRBJ2-5	TRBV28	CASSLGGGRQETQYF	TGTGCCAGCAGTTTGGGAGGAGGCCGTCAAGAGACCCAGTACTTC
NA	TRBD1	TRBJ2-4	TRBV11-1	CASSLYRGGNIQYF	TGTGCCAGCAGCTTATACAGGGGTGGGAACATTCAGTACTTC
NA	NA	TRBJ2-7	TRBV29-1	CSVENFQKQYF	TGCAGCGTTGAAAATTTCCAAAAGCAGTACTTC
once	TRBD1	TRBJ2-1	TRBV7-9	CASSPGGQDINEQFF	TGTGCCAGCAGCCCAGGGGGACAGGATATCAATGAGCAGTTCTTC
NA	TRBD2	TRBJ2-1	TRBV19	CASSISSGYNEQFF	TGTGCCAGTAGTATTTCTAGCGGCTACAATGAGCAGTTCTTC
NA	TRBD1	TRBJ2-5	TRBV4-1	CASSPGETGLQETQYF	TGCGCCAGCAGCCCAGGGGAGACAGGGCTACAAGAGACCCAGTACTTC
NA	NA	TRBJ2-1	TRBV30	CALGFPWGYNEQFF	TGTGCCTTGGGGTTTCCCTGGGGTTACAATGAGCAGTTCTTC
NA	NA	TRBJ1-2	TRBV28	CASSLRDYGYTF	TGTGCCAGCAGTTTGCGGGACTATGGCTACACCTTC
few	TRBD2	TRBJ2-2	TRBV20-1	CSATSGNFAGELFF	TGCAGTGCAACGAGCGGGAATTTCGCCGGGGAGCTGTTTTTT
few	NA	TRBJ1-2	TRBV29-1	CSVDREGIAGYTF	TGCAGCGTTGATCGAGAGGGGATAGCTGGCTACACCTTC
NA	NA	TRBJ2-1	TRBV2	CASSEEGSPGDEQFF	TGTGCCAGCAGTGAAGAAGGGTCTCCGGGCGATGAGCAGTTCTTC
NA	TRBD2	TRBJ2-3	TRBV7-2	CASSLVAGEGDTQYF	TGTGCCAGCAGCTTAGTGGCGGGAGAGGGAGATACGCAGTATTTT
NA	NA	TRBJ1-6	TRBV5-8	CASSLQRGPNSPLHF	TGTGCCAGCAGCTTGCAGCGGGGTCCAAATTCACCCCTCCACTTT
NA	TRBD2	TRBJ2-3	TRBV19	CASSLSGSHADTQYF	TGTGCCAGTAGTCTTAGCGGGAGTCACGCAGATACGCAGTATTTT
NA	NA	TRBJ2-1	TRBV5-4	CASSLYYNEQFF	TGTGCCAGCAGCTTGTACTACAATGAGCAGTTCTTC
NA	TRBD1	TRBJ1-1	TRBV19	CASRGTGQGATEAFF	TGTGCCAGTAGGGGGACGGGACAGGGAGCCACTGAAGCTTTCTTT
NA	TRBD2	TRBJ2-5	TRBV7-8	CASSGGGRTGETQYF	TGTGCCAGCTCCGGGGGCGGGAGGACCGGAGAGACCCAGTACTTC
NA	TRBD2	TRBJ2-7	TRBV5-1	CASSRSGASSYEQYF	TGCGCCAGCAGTCGGAGCGGGGCTAGCTCCTACGAGCAGTACTTC
few	NA	TRBJ1-1	TRBV6-2/TRBV6-3	CASSYSSRGGASTEAFF	TGTGCCAGCAGTTACTCGAGTAGGGGCGGCGCGAGCACTGAAGCTTTCTTT
NA	NA	TRBJ2-3	TRBV20-1	CSALDSRTDTQYF	TGCAGTGCACTGGACTCCCGCACAGATACGCAGTATTTT
few	NA	TRBJ2-7	TRBV6-1	CASGRESYEQYF	TGTGCCAGCGGCAGGGAATCCTACGAGCAGTACTTC
few	NA	TRBJ2-2	TRBV25-1	CASSESGYSGELFF	TGTGCCAGCAGTGAATCAGGATACTCCGGGGAGCTGTTTTTT
medium-sized	NA	TRBJ2-7	TRBV6-1	CASSEAGLREAIYEQYF	TGTGCCAGCAGTGAAGCAGGACTAAGGGAGGCAATCTACGAGCAGTACTTC
NA	TRBD1	TRBJ2-5	TRBV27	CASKTGGGMETQYF	TGTGCCAGCAAAACAGGGGGCGGGATGGAGACCCAGTACTTC
once	NA	TRBJ1-2	TRBV30	CAWSHRVRDRGYTF	TGTGCCTGGAGTCACAGGGTAAGAGATCGTGGCTACACCTTC
NA	TRBD2	TRBJ2-3	TRBV7-3	CASSLTGGRAETDTQYF	TGTGCCAGCAGCTTAACGGGCGGGAGAGCGGAAACAGATACGCAGTATTTT
NA	TRBD2	TRBJ2-3	TRBV7-6	CASSLPGLNTDTQYF	TGTGCCAGCAGCTTACCGGGACTAAACACAGATACGCAGTATTTT
NA	NA	TRBJ1-2	TRBV19	CASRNGDASNYGYTF	TGTGCCAGTAGAAACGGGGACGCTTCTAACTATGGCTACACCTTC
NA	NA	TRBJ2-3	TRBV19	CASSHTDTQYF	TGTGCCAGTAGTCACACAGATACGCAGTATTTT
NA	NA	TRBJ1-5	TRBV4-2	CASSQGIQPQHF	TGTGCCAGCAGCCAAGGCATTCAGCCCCAGCATTTT
NA	NA	TRBJ1-5	TRBV11-2	CASSLGVNQPQHF	TGTGCCAGCAGCTTAGGAGTCAATCAGCCCCAGCATTTT
once	NA	TRBJ2-5	TRBV5-1	CASSFGTAKETQYF	TGCGCCAGCAGCTTCGGGACGGCGAAAGAGACCCAGTACTTC
NA	TRBD2	TRBJ2-7	TRBV2	CASSGLAGYEQYF	TGTGCCAGCAGTGGACTAGCGGGGTACGAGCAGTACTTC
NA	NA	TRBJ1-6	TRBV5-1	CASSLSTGSNSPLHF	TGCGCCAGCAGCTTAAGCACGGGTAGTAATTCACCCCTCCACTTT
NA	NA	TRBJ2-3	TRBV2	CASNPPFTDTQYF	TGTGCCAGCAACCCTCCCTTCACAGATACGCAGTATTTT
NA	TRBD2	TRBJ2-1	TRBV10-1	CASSDTSGSSYNEQFF	TGCGCCAGCAGTGATACTAGCGGGAGCTCCTACAATGAGCAGTTCTTC
NA	NA	TRBJ1-1	TRBV7-9	CASSWSRDTNTEAFF	TGTGCCAGCAGCTGGTCCCGGGACACGAACACTGAAGCTTTCTTT
NA	TRBD2	TRBJ2-5	TRBV11-3	CASSLGLARGETQYF	TGTGCCAGCAGTTTAGGACTAGCTAGAGGAGAGACCCAGTACTTC
NA	NA	TRBJ2-5	TRBV15	CATSRGAQETQYF	TGTGCCACCAGCAGAGGGGCCCAAGAGACCCAGTACTTC
NA	TRBD1	TRBJ2-3	TRBV18	CASSPEGASTDTQYF	TGTGCCAGCTCACCAGAGGGGGCATCCACAGATACGCAGTATTTT
NA	NA	TRBJ2-7	TRBV6-1	CASSRQHIYEQYF	TGTGCCAGCAGTCGACAGCATATCTACGAGCAGTACTTC
few	NA	TRBJ2-7	TRBV6-1	CASSEAWTTYEQYF	TGTGCCAGCAGTGAAGCGTGGACAACCTACGAGCAGTACTTC
NA	TRBD2	TRBJ2-1	TRBV7-8	CASSLDGSGGDEQFF	TGTGCCAGCAGCTTAGATGGGAGCGGGGGGGATGAGCAGTTCTTC
few	NA	TRBJ2-5	TRBV20-1	CSARDPTGAPEETQYF	TGCAGTGCTAGAGATCCTACAGGAGCCCCCGAAGAGACCCAGTACTTC
NA	NA	TRBJ1-5	TRBV10-3	CAISGQSSNQPQHF	TGTGCCATCAGTGGGCAAAGCTCCAATCAGCCCCAGCATTTT
few	TRBD1	TRBJ1-5	TRBV6-2/TRBV6-3	CASTDSGGNQPQHF	TGTGCCAGCACCGATTCAGGGGGCAACCAGCCCCAGCATTTT
NA	TRBD1	TRBJ2-4	TRBV7-9	CASSPRGPTGGVPLAKNIQYF	TGTGCCAGCAGCCCCCGGGGTCCAACAGGGGGAGTTCCACTAGCCAAAAACATTCAGTACTTC
NA	NA	TRBJ1-1	TRBV7-2	CASSSGRRLNTEAFF	TGTGCCAGCAGCTCGGGACGGAGATTGAACACTGAAGCTTTCTTT
NA	NA	TRBJ1-1	TRBV27	CASRTRETEAFF	TGTGCCAGCAGAACCAGGGAAACTGAAGCTTTCTTT
NA	NA	TRBJ2-1	TRBV5-1	CASRPVFSSYNEQFF	TGCGCCAGCCGGCCCGTTTTCAGCTCCTACAATGAGCAGTTCTTC
once	NA	TRBJ1-2	TRBV29-1	CSVEDRTAYGYTF	TGCAGCGTTGAAGACAGGACAGCCTATGGCTACACCTTC
NA	TRBD2	TRBJ2-3	TRBV20-1	CSAGTSGRSDTQYF	TGCAGTGCCGGGACTAGCGGGAGGTCAGATACGCAGTATTTT
few	TRBD1	TRBJ1-2	TRBV20-1	CSALRQGLPYGYTF	TGCAGTGCCCTTCGACAGGGACTTCCTTATGGCTACACCTTC
NA	NA	TRBJ2-7	TRBV2	CATRDRAGGPYEQYF	TGTGCCACCAGGGACAGGGCGGGAGGGCCATACGAGCAGTACTTC